This TCR beta chain comes out of a study of technical replicates of blood from a handful of donors. The assay was immunoSEQ multiplex PCR, and TCRdb's table has in-frame clones only and misses some. Counted here are 80,000 or so clones, roughly 94% occurring once; the ten biggest clones make up about 0.4%. The sample consisted of T cells isolated from PBMCs. The receptor comes from a human donor in good health.

The CDR3 DNA is TGTGCCAGCAGACTCCCGGGCAGGGGATACACCATATATTTT. It is translated as CASRLPGRGYTIYF. The chain couples TRBV11-2 to TRBJ1-3, with a tentative D call TRBD1 (6 bases). The germline gives CDR1 SGHAT, CDR2 FQNNGV. The CDR3 spans 14 residues. V dropped 6 bases and J dropped 8 bases, with 17 bases sitting between them.